The TCR beta chain described here comes from a study of blood T cell repertoires in COVID-19. Study-level background: Samples representing acute and convalescent COVID-19 were sourced from the United States, Italy and Spain.

As processed by the authors: Estimation of nucleated cell counts was performed using reference gene primer amplification. Using immunoSEQ multiplex PCR, the repertoire was profiled, and TCRdb retains in-frame clones only, with some absent. V and J calls and clone size follow that table, whereas D and trimming were derived from the DNA. The table records over 350,000 clones, 85% to 90% of them present only once. Individuals drawn from about 26 US areas were roughly 18 to 95 years old. This sequence was found in a woman under 40 with acute COVID-19. Source material: PBMCs or T cells enriched from blood (not recorded which).

The CDR3 sequence: CASSSTGTTRYEQYF. The CDR3 DNA reads as TGTGCCAGCAGCTCAACCGGGACTACAAGATACGAGCAGTACTTC. This chain connects TRBV7-2 to TRBJ2-7; 7 nucleotides match TRBD2. CDR1 and CDR2 (germline): SGHTA, FQGNSA. The CDR3 spans 15 residues. V lost 4 bases, J lost 4 bases, and 10 bases stayed unmatched.